This T cell receptor beta chain emerged from a study of T cells expressing NK-cell markers. This CDR3 spans 13 amino acids. CDR1 SNHLY and CDR2 FYNNEI come from the germline V gene. TCRdb reprocessed the 5' RACE reads, with one entry per CDR3 protein and no DNA. This sample carries about 170,000 distinct CDR3 sequences, with 20% to 25% going to the ten biggest clones. The material sequenced was blood T cells: a sorted CD56 or NKG2C T cell subset, CD4+ or CD8+ T cells, or bulk PBMC T cells (not recorded which). This sequence was found in a man aged 18-75 years in good health. The chain couples TRBV2 to TRBJ2-1; checking the TCRdb D call of TRBD1 is not possible without DNA. The CDR3 here is CASRNRGFDEQFF.